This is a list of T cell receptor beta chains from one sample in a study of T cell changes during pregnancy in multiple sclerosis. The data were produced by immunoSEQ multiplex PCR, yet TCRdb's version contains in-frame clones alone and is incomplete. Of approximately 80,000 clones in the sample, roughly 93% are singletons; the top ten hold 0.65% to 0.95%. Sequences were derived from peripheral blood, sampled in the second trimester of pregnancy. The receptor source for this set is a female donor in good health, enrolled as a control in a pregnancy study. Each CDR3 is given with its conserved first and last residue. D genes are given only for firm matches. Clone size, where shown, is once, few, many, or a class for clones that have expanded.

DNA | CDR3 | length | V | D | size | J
TGCGCCAGCAGCCACGGACAGGGTCCTAATCAGCCCCAGCATTTT | CASSHGQGPNQPQHF | 15 | TRBV4-3 | TRBD1 | NA | TRBJ1-5
TGCAGCGTACGAAGGAGGGACAGGGGCACTGAAGCTTTCTTT | CSVRRRDRGTEAFF | 14 | TRBV29-1 | TRBD1 | NA | TRBJ1-1
TGTGCCAGCAGATGGACGGGATCCAATGGGGCCCTCCACTTT | CASRWTGSNGALHF | 14 | TRBV11-2 | NA | NA | TRBJ1-6
TGTGCCAGCAGCTTGGAGACGAGGGGGTGGCGGAACACTGAAGCTTTCTTT | CASSLETRGWRNTEAFF | 17 | TRBV7-8 | NA | NA | TRBJ1-1
TGTGCCAGCAGCGCCGGACAGCCGATGAACACTGAAGCTTTCTTT | CASSAGQPMNTEAFF | 15 | TRBV9 | NA | once | TRBJ1-1
TGTGCCAGCAGTCCAATGGACAGGGCTGCTATGCTCACTGAAGCTTTCTTT | CASSPMDRAAMLTEAFF | 17 | TRBV27 | TRBD1 | NA | TRBJ1-1
TGTGCCAGCACCTCCATGTTAGCTTCGAACACCGGGGAGCTGTTTTTT | CASTSMLASNTGELFF | 16 | TRBV5-6 | NA | NA | TRBJ2-2
TGTGCCAGCAGCCCAGGTGTACAGGGAGAGAATAATTCACCCCTCCACTTT | CASSPGVQGENNSPLHF | 17 | TRBV27 | NA | NA | TRBJ1-6
TGTGCCAGCAGTTCCCGGGACTTCCCGAACACCGGGGAGCTGTTTTTT | CASSSRDFPNTGELFF | 16 | TRBV6-5 | NA | NA | TRBJ2-2
TGTGCCAGCAGTGAAGGGCCTTTCTCCCAGTTCTTC | CASSEGPFSQFF | 12 | TRBV2 | NA | once | TRBJ2-1
TGCACCAGCAGCCAAGATCGGGGGGAAGGGTCACCCCTCCACTTT | CTSSQDRGEGSPLHF | 15 | TRBV1 | NA | NA | TRBJ1-6
TGTGCCAGCACCGGGACAGGGAACATGAACACTGAAGCTTTCTTT | CASTGTGNMNTEAFF | 15 | TRBV9 | TRBD1 | NA | TRBJ1-1
TGTGCCAGCAGCGTACGTCTCGTAGCAGATACGCAGTATTTT | CASSVRLVADTQYF | 14 | TRBV9 | NA | NA | TRBJ2-3
TGTGCCAGCAGCTTGGGTCTAGCGGGGGGGCCGGGATGGGAGACCCAGTACTTC | CASSLGLAGGPGWETQYF | 18 | TRBV7-3 | TRBD2 | NA | TRBJ2-5
TGTGCCAGTAGTATCGGCAGGGTGAATGAGCAGTTCTTC | CASSIGRVNEQFF | 13 | TRBV19 | NA | NA | TRBJ2-1
TGTGCCAGCTCACTGGGACAGGGCAACACAGATACGCAGTATTTT | CASSLGQGNTDTQYF | 15 | TRBV18 | TRBD1 | NA | TRBJ2-3
TGTGCCAGCAGTTACTCGAACGGGGGCGAGCAGTACTTC | CASSYSNGGEQYF | 13 | TRBV6-7 | NA | NA | TRBJ2-7
TGTGCCAGCTCACCAGGGGACAGTGCGGGCAATCAGCCCCAGCATTTT | CASSPGDSAGNQPQHF | 16 | TRBV18 | TRBD1 | NA | TRBJ1-5
TGCGCCAGCAGCTTGGGGCTAGTTCGAACAGATACGCAGTATTTT | CASSLGLVRTDTQYF | 15 | TRBV5-1 | NA | NA | TRBJ2-3
TGTGCCAGCAGCCAAGATGGCGTAGCATACGAGCAGTTCTTC | CASSQDGVAYEQFF | 14 | TRBV14 | NA | NA | TRBJ2-1
TGTGCCAGTAGTATCACGGGAGGGGGCACTGAAGCTTTCTTT | CASSITGGGTEAFF | 14 | TRBV19 | NA | NA | TRBJ1-1
TGTGCCACCAGCAGAGATCCGAGTAATGAGCAGTTCTTC | CATSRDPSNEQFF | 13 | TRBV15 | NA | NA | TRBJ2-1
TGTGCCAGCAGCTCACGACAGGGGTCCAAAGGGACCCAGTACTTC | CASSSRQGSKGTQYF | 15 | TRBV11-3 | TRBD1 | NA | TRBJ2-5
TGTGCCAGTAGTGATACATCCGGGACAGAAAACGAGCAGTACTTC | CASSDTSGTENEQYF | 15 | TRBV19 | TRBD1 | NA | TRBJ2-7
TGTGCCAGCTCGACCACGAGGAGCCAAGAGACCCAGTACTTC | CASSTTRSQETQYF | 14 | TRBV18 | NA | NA | TRBJ2-5
TGTGCCAGCAGTAATATAGCGGGGGGAGAGACCCAGTACTTC | CASSNIAGGETQYF | 14 | TRBV27 | TRBD2 | NA | TRBJ2-5
TGTGCCAGCAGCCAAAGCCCGGAGCGGCAAACCGACGAGCAGTACTTC | CASSQSPERQTDEQYF | 16 | TRBV7-8 | NA | NA | TRBJ2-7
TGTGCCAGCTCACCGACAGGGGACTACAATGAGCAGTTCTTC | CASSPTGDYNEQFF | 14 | TRBV18 | TRBD1 | NA | TRBJ2-1
TGCGCCAGCAGCCAAACCCCGGGCTCTGGAAACACCATATATTTT | CASSQTPGSGNTIYF | 15 | TRBV4-3 | NA | NA | TRBJ1-3
TGTGCCAGCAGCCCTGGAGGAGGGTCTGGAAACACCATATATTTT | CASSPGGGSGNTIYF | 15 | TRBV7-9 | NA | NA | TRBJ1-3
TGTGCCAGCAGCAAACGGGACAGTGGACGCTCCTACGAGCAGTACTTC | CASSKRDSGRSYEQYF | 16 | TRBV21-1 | NA | NA | TRBJ2-7
TGTGCCACCAGCAGAGATCTCAGGGATGATCACGAGCAGTACTTC | CATSRDLRDDHEQYF | 15 | TRBV15 | NA | NA | TRBJ2-7
TGTGCCAGCAGCCTATTTAGTAGCGAGCAGTACTTC | CASSLFSSEQYF | 12 | TRBV13 | NA | NA | TRBJ2-7
TGCGCCAGCAGCCAAGAACACAGGGCGTTCGAAAAACTGTTTTTT | CASSQEHRAFEKLFF | 15 | TRBV4-3 | NA | NA | TRBJ1-4
TGTGCCAGCAGGCTATCGGGGGACAGGGATGAAAAACTGTTTTTT | CASRLSGDRDEKLFF | 15 | TRBV7-9 | TRBD1 | NA | TRBJ1-4
TGTGCCAGCAGTTACCTATCGGGAACTGAAGCTTTCTTT | CASSYLSGTEAFF | 13 | TRBV6-5 | NA | NA | TRBJ1-1
TGCGCCAGCAATAGCCGGGGACAGGCCTTCGGGTGGACTGAAGCTTTCTTT | CASNSRGQAFGWTEAFF | 17 | TRBV10-1 | TRBD1 | NA | TRBJ1-1
TGTGCCAGCTCACCACAGTTGGAGGGGGCATACTATGGCTACACCTTC | CASSPQLEGAYYGYTF | 16 | TRBV18 | TRBD1 | NA | TRBJ1-2
TGTGCCAGCAGCCCGATTGGGGGCAGGGGAGTCTACAATGAGCAGTTCTTC | CASSPIGGRGVYNEQFF | 17 | TRBV7-9 | NA | NA | TRBJ2-1